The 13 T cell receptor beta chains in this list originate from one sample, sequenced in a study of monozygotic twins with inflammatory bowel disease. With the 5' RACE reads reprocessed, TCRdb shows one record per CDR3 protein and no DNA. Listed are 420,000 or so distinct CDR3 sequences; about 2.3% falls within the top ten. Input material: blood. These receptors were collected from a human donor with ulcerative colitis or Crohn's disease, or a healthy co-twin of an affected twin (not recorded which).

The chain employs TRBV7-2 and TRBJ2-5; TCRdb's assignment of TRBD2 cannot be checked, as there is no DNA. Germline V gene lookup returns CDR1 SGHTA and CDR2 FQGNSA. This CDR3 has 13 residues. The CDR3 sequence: CASSPYLAGTQYF.

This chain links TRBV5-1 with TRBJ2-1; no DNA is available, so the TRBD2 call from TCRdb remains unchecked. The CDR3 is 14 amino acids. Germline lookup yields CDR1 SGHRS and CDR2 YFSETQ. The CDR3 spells CASSPDPTSGDPFF.

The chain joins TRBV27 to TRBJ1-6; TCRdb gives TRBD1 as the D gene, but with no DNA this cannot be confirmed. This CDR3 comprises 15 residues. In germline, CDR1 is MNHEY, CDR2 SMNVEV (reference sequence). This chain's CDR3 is CASSSDDRINSPLHF.

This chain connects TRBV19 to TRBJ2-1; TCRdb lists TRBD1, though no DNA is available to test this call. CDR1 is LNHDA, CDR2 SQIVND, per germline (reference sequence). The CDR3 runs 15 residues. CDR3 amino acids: CASSITGTGLNEQFF.

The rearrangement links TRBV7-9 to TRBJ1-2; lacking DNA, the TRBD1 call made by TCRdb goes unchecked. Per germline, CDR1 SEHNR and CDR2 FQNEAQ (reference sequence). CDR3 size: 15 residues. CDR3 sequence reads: CASSPAGTGGYGYTF. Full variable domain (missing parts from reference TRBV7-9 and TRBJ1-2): DTGVSQNPRHKITKRGQNVTFRCDPISEHNRLYWYRQTLGQGPEFLTYFQNEAQLEKSRLLSDRFSAERPKGSFSTLEIQRTEQGDSAMYLCASSPAGTGGYGYTFGSGTRLTVV.

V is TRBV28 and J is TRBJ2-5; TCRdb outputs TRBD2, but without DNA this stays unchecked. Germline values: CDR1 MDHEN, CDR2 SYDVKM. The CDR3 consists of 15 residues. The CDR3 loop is CASSLGWLSSETQYF.

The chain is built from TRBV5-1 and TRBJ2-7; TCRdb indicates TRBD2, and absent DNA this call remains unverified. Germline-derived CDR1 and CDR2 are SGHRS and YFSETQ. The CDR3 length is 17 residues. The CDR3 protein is CASSLPEKVAEAYEQYF.

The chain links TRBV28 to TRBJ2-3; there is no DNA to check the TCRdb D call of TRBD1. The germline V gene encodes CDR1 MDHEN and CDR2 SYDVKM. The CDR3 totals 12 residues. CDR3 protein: CASSLEQGRQYF.

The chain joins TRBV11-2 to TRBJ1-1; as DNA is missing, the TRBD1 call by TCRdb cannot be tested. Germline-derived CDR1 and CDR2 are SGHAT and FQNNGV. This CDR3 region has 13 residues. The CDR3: CASSGPGNTEAFF.

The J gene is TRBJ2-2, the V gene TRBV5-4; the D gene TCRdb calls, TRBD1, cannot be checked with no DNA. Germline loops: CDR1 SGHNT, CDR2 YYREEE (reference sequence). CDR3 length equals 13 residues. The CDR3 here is CASKGANTGELFF.

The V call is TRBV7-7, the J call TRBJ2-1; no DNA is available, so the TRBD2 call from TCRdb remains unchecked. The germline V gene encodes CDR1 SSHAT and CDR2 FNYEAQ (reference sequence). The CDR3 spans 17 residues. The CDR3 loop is CASSLSSGASSYNEQFF.

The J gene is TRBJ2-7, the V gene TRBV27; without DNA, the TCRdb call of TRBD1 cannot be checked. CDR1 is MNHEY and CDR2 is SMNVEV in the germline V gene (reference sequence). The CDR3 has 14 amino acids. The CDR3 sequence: CASSLARGAYEQYF.

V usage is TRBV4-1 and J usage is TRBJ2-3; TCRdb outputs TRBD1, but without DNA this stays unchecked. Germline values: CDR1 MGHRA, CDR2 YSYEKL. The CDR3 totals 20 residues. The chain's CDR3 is CASSHTENRRFSSSTDTQYF.